Listed below are T cell receptor beta chains from one sample, sequenced in a study of cytomegalovirus exposure and HLA in healthy donors. Here immunoSEQ multiplex PCR was the method, and the copy in TCRdb shows in-frame clones only, minus some. The sample shows about 170,000 clones, 70% to 90% of them seen only once. The source material was PBMCs. The receptors here all came from a man between 25 and 39 years old in good health and CMV-seropositive. Each CDR3 is given with its conserved first and last residue. A D gene is named only where the DNA matches it firmly. Some rows mark clone size as missing; the rest say once, few, many or name a class of expanded clone.

size	J	D	V	DNA	CDR3
NA	TRBJ1-3	NA	TRBV7-9	TGTGCCAGCAGCTTAGTAGGGAGGCTGGCGGGAAACACCATATATTTT	CASSLVGRLAGNTIYF
NA	TRBJ2-5	NA	TRBV7-6	TGTGCCAGCAGCTTAGCGACAGCCGAAGAGACCCAGTACTTC	CASSLATAEETQYF
NA	TRBJ2-5	NA	TRBV11-1	TGTGCCAGCCGGTGGACCACCAGGGTAGGAGAGACCCAGTACTTC	CASRWTTRVGETQYF
NA	TRBJ2-1	TRBD2	TRBV7-2	TGTGCCAGCAGCTTAGGACTAGCGGGAGCTGGCAATGAGCAGTTCTTC	CASSLGLAGAGNEQFF
NA	TRBJ1-3	TRBD1	TRBV18	TGTGCCAGCTCGTCACAGGGGGCTGGAAACACCATATATTTT	CASSSQGAGNTIYF
NA	TRBJ2-2	NA	TRBV7-2	TGTGCCAGCAGCCTCGGAGCGAACACCGGGGAGCTGTTTTTT	CASSLGANTGELFF
once	TRBJ1-4	TRBD1	TRBV30	TGTGCCTGGGGGGTTGGGACAGGGGTTTTATCAACTAATGAAAAACTGTTTTTT	CAWGVGTGVLSTNEKLFF
NA	TRBJ2-3	NA	TRBV5-1	TGCGCCAGCAGCTTGACAACAGATACGCAGTATTTT	CASSLTTDTQYF
NA	TRBJ1-1	NA	TRBV11-2	TGTGCCAGCAGCTTATTCATGAACACTGAAGCTTTCTTT	CASSLFMNTEAFF
NA	TRBJ2-1	TRBD2	TRBV5-1	TGCGCCAGCAGCTTACCACTAGCGGGCGGTGATGAGCAGTTCTTC	CASSLPLAGGDEQFF
NA	TRBJ1-1	NA	TRBV6-1	TGTGCCAGCAGTAAACCCCGGGTGCAAGCTTTCTTT	CASSKPRVQAFF
NA	TRBJ1-4	NA	TRBV11-2	TGTGCCAGCAGCTTTGCGGGGGTAGCTGAAAAACTGTTTTTT	CASSFAGVAEKLFF
NA	TRBJ2-7	TRBD2	TRBV5-1	TGCGCCAGCAGCTTCACTAGCGGGAGTAGCGAGCAGTACTTC	CASSFTSGSSEQYF
NA	TRBJ2-1	NA	TRBV2	TGTGCCAGCAGAATACAGCTTAACTACAATGAGCAGTTCTTC	CASRIQLNYNEQFF
NA	TRBJ2-7	NA	TRBV10-3	TGTGCCATCAGTTTCGGTCTAGACTCCTACGAGCAGTACTTC	CAISFGLDSYEQYF
few	TRBJ2-5	TRBD2	TRBV5-1	TGCGCCAGCAGCCATGGGACTAGCGGGATCTTGGAGACCCAGTACTTC	CASSHGTSGILETQYF
once	TRBJ1-1	TRBD1	TRBV7-8	TGTGCCAGCAGCTTGGGCAGGGGGGCCACTGAAGCTTTCTTT	CASSLGRGATEAFF
NA	TRBJ2-3	NA	TRBV7-9	TGTGCCAGCAGCCCCCTTGCAGGGTCTGATACGCAGTATTTT	CASSPLAGSDTQYF
NA	TRBJ2-5	TRBD2	TRBV13	TGTGCCAGCAGCTCTCCTCTAGCGGGGCGACAGGCGACCCAGTACTTC	CASSSPLAGRQATQYF
NA	TRBJ2-3	NA	TRBV7-9	TGTGCCAGCAGTTTATCGGGAGCAGGCACAGATACGCAGTATTTT	CASSLSGAGTDTQYF
NA	TRBJ2-1	TRBD2	TRBV13	TGTGCCAGCAGCCTACTAGCGGGAGGGCCAAAGAATGAGCAGTTCTTC	CASSLLAGGPKNEQFF
NA	TRBJ2-2	NA	TRBV18	TGTGCCAGCTCACTTGGGCGCGGGACGAACACCGGGGAGCTGTTTTTT	CASSLGRGTNTGELFF
NA	TRBJ1-3	NA	TRBV15	TGTGCCACTTCAAACTCTAAATCACCCTCTGGAAACACCATATATTTT	CATSNSKSPSGNTIYF
NA	TRBJ2-1	TRBD2	TRBV4-1	TGCGCCAGCAGCCAAGTGGGGAATACGGGACTAGCGGACAATGAGCAGTTCTTC	CASSQVGNTGLADNEQFF
once	TRBJ1-1	NA	TRBV4-1	TGCGCCAGCAGCCAAGATGAGCAGAACACTGAAGCTTTCTTT	CASSQDEQNTEAFF
NA	TRBJ1-2	TRBD1	TRBV7-2	TGTGCCAGCAGCCACGGGACAGGGGATTTTTATGGCTACACCTTC	CASSHGTGDFYGYTF
NA	TRBJ2-1	TRBD2	TRBV27	TGTGCCAGCAGTGGGGTAGCGGGAGGGATTTACAATGAGCAGTTCTTC	CASSGVAGGIYNEQFF
NA	TRBJ1-2	NA	TRBV4-1	TGCGCCAGCAGCCTCTCCCCCCAGGGAGGCGTCTATGGCTACACCTTC	CASSLSPQGGVYGYTF
NA	TRBJ1-1	NA	TRBV29-1	TGCAGCGTTGCTCACGCGGGGGGCTATAAAGCTTTCTTT	CSVAHAGGYKAFF
NA	TRBJ1-3	NA	TRBV18	TGTGCCAGCTCACCCAGACAGGCCAGCTCTGGAAACACCATATATTTT	CASSPRQASSGNTIYF
NA	TRBJ2-5	TRBD1	TRBV11-1	TGTGCCAGCAGCTTGTGGACAGGAGGAGAGACCCAGTACTTC	CASSLWTGGETQYF
NA	TRBJ2-7	NA	TRBV18	TGTGCCAGCTCACCGTCGTCCCTCCTCTCCTACGAGCAGTACTTC	CASSPSSLLSYEQYF
NA	TRBJ2-7	NA	TRBV7-9	TGTGCCAGCAGCTTAGGGGGGGGCCCCTACGAGCAGTACTTC	CASSLGGGPYEQYF
NA	TRBJ2-7	TRBD1	TRBV7-3	TGTGCCAGCAGCTCGGGACAGCCGGCGGGCGAGCAGTACTTC	CASSSGQPAGEQYF
NA	TRBJ2-1	TRBD1	TRBV11-3	TGTGCCAGCAGCTTAGAGGGACAGGGAACTAATGAGCAGTTCTTC	CASSLEGQGTNEQFF
NA	TRBJ2-5	NA	TRBV7-2	TGTGCCAGCAGCGCGGGACGAGGGGAGACCCAGTACTTC	CASSAGRGETQYF
NA	TRBJ2-2	TRBD2	TRBV7-2	TGTGCCAGCAGCAGGCTCGGCGGGAGGGCCTCGGACACCGGGGAGCTGTTTTTT	CASSRLGGRASDTGELFF
NA	TRBJ2-2	TRBD2	TRBV2	TGTGCCAGCAGTAAGACTAGCGGGAGAGCCGGGGAGCTGTTTTTT	CASSKTSGRAGELFF
once	TRBJ1-4	NA	TRBV5-6	TGTGCCAGCAGCTTGGGTGAGTTCTATCTAGAGAAAAAACTGTTTTTT	CASSLGEFYLEKKLFF
few	TRBJ2-2	NA	TRBV5-6	TGTGCCAGCAGCCCAGGGTACACCGGGGAGCTGTTTTTT	CASSPGYTGELFF
NA	TRBJ1-5	NA	TRBV27	TGTGCCAGCAGTTTATGGGGCAGCTCCAATCAGCCCCAGCATTTT	CASSLWGSSNQPQHF
NA	TRBJ2-7	TRBD2	TRBV2	TGTGCCAGCAGCGGTGCGGGAGGGCTATACGAGCAGTACTTC	CASSGAGGLYEQYF
NA	TRBJ1-1	NA	TRBV7-2	TGTGCCAGCAGCTCACAGGGGAACACTGAAGCTTTCTTT	CASSSQGNTEAFF
NA	TRBJ2-5	TRBD2	TRBV7-9	TGTTCCAGCAGCTTAGCTGGGACTAGCGGGGGTGAGACCCAGTACTTC	CSSSLAGTSGGETQYF
NA	TRBJ1-4	TRBD1	TRBV4-1	TGCGCCAGCAGCCAGATAGGTTCAGGGGGTAAGGGCGTGCTGTTTTTT	CASSQIGSGGKGVLFF